This T cell receptor beta chain was documented in a study of early T cells in non-severe SARS-CoV-2 infection. TCRdb called the 5' RACE reads again in MiXCR, with one record for every CDR3 protein. The sample lists 69,000 or so distinct CDR3 sequences; roughly 4.8% were seen once. CDR1 and CDR2 (germline): LNHDA, SQIVND (reference sequence). The ends were cut back, 3 bases at V and 3 bases at J, with 11 bases in the middle. The CDR3 has 14 amino acids. V is TRBV19 and J is TRBJ2-5; perhaps D is TRBD1 or TRBD2 (6 bases each). This material consisted of whole blood, taken at baseline. The receptor was isolated from an adult who was a healthcare worker with PCR-confirmed SARS-CoV-2 infection or an uninfected control (not recorded which). The donor label of this sample is uncertain. CDR3 sequence (DNA): TGTGCCAGTAGTATTGTCGGGGGCGAAGAGACCCAGTACTTC. As protein: CASSIVGGEETQYF.